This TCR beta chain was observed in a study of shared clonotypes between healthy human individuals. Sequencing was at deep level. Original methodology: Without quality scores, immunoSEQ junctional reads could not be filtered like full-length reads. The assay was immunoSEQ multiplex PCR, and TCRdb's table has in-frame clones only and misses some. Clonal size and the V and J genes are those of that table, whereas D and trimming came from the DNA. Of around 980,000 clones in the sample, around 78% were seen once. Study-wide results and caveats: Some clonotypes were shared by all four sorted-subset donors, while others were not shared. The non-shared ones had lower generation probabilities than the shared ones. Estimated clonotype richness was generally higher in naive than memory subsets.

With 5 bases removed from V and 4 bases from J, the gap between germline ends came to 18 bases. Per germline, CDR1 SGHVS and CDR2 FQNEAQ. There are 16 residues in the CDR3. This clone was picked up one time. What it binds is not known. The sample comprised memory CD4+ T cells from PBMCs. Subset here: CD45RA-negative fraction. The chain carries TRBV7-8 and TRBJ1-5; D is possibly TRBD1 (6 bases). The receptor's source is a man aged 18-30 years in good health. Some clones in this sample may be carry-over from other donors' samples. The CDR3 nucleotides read TGTGCCAGCAGCCCTGGTACAGGGAAGAAAAATCAGCCCCAGCATTTT. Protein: CASSPGTGKKNQPQHF.